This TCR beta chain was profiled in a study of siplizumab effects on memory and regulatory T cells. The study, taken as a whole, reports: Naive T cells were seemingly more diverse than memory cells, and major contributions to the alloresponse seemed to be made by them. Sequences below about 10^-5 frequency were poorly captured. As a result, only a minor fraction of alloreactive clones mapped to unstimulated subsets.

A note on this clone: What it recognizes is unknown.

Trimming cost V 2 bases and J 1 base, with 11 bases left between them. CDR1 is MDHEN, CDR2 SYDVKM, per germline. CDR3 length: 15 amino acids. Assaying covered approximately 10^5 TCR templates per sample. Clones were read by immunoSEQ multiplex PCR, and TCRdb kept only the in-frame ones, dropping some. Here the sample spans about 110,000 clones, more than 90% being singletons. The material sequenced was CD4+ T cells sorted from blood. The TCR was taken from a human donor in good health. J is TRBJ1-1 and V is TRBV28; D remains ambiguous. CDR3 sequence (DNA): TGTGCCAGCAGTTTACTACAATCAGCGAACACTGAAGCTTTCTTT. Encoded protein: CASSLLQSANTEAFF.